This T cell receptor beta chain originates from a study of T cells after posttransplantation cyclophosphamide. Whole-study results and caveats: Skin or GI-infiltrating T cells shared few TRB sequences with blood. After PTCy, TRB diversity resembled that of CNI/methotrexate controls. Donor CD8+ memory clones often dominated recipient blood repertoires at later times.

Sequenced by immunoSEQ multiplex PCR; TCRdb stores in-frame clones only, minus some. The sample gives roughly 21,000 clones, 86% of which show up once; about 2.1% is in the top ten. With regard to this clone: The antigen is undetermined.

Control samples came 1 year after myeloablative marrow transplants with methotrexate plus calcineurin inhibitor. The sample consisted of PBMCs, taken 362 days after allogeneic stem cell transplant with calcineurin inhibitor and methotrexate. The TCR was taken from a female patient aged 30 to 40 who received an allogeneic stem cell transplant from an unrelated donor, was CMV-positive, and had acute and chronic GVHD. Some T cells may be supplied by the graft donor.

CDR3 DNA: TGTGCCAGCAGAACGGGGGGCGGCACAGATACGCAGTATTTT. It encodes CASRTGGGTDTQYF. The gene calls are TRBV6-5 and TRBJ2-3; D perhaps matches TRBD2 (7 bases). This CDR3 region has 14 residues. The germline gives CDR1 MNHEY, CDR2 SVGAGI. Trimming stripped 6 bases from V and 1 base from J, with 11 bases between.